The present T cell receptor (beta chain) was sequenced within a study of cytomegalovirus exposure and HLA in healthy donors. Overall study: Earlier work reported 117 million unique TCR beta sequences from 150 million to 200 million T cells.

Study-wide findings and caveats: In a later analysis, the majority of CMV-associated beta chains seemingly showed HLA restriction. Later findings reportedly placed an Asian-associated ancestry cluster below the approximately 670-donor mean for N-insertions.

This clone occurred a few times. Its antigen remains unidentified. Primers for the PCR totalled 60 Vbeta and 13 Jbeta. Here immunoSEQ multiplex PCR was the method, and the copy in TCRdb shows in-frame clones only, minus some. The table shows around 160,000 clones, with 68% occurring only once. The CDR3 runs 16 residues. CDR1 MNHEY and CDR2 SMNVEV come from the germline V gene (reference sequence). The ends lost 3 bases at V and 4 bases at J; junction bases unmatched: 5. V is TRBV27 and J is TRBJ1-6; 8 nucleotides line up with TRBD1. The sequence came from a man in his forties or fifties in good health and CMV-seronegative. What was sequenced was PBMCs. The CDR3 reads CASSLGTGAYNSPLHF. The CDR3 DNA follows: TGTGCCAGCAGTTTGGGGACAGGAGCATATAATTCACCCCTCCACTTT.